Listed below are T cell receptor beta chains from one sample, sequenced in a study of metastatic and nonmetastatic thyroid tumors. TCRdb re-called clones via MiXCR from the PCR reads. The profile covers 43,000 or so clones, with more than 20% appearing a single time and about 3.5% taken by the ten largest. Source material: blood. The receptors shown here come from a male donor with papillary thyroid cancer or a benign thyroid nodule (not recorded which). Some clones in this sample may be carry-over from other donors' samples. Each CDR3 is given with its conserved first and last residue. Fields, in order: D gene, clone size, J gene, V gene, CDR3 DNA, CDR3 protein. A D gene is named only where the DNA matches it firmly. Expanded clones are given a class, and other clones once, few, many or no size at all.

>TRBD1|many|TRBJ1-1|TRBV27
TGTGCCAGCTCCGGGACAGCGAACACTGAAGCTTTCTTT
CASSGTANTEAFF
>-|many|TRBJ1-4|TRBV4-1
TGCGCCAGCAGCCAAGATAGGGCAGCTGCAACTAATGAAAAACTGTTTTTT
CASSQDRAAATNEKLFF
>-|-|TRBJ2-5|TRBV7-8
TGTGCCAGCAGTATCAGGGATAGGGAGACCCAGTACTTC
CASSIRDRETQYF
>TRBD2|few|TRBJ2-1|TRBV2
TGTGCCAGCAGCCTTACTAGCGGGGTATACAATGAGCAGTTCTTC
CASSLTSGVYNEQFF
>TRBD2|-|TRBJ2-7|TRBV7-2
TGTGCCAGCAGTTGGAGCGGGGAGGAGGGCGAGCAGTACTTC
CASSWSGEEGEQYF
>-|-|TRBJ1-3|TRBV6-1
TGTGCCAGCATAGCAAGGAGGGAGCGAAACACCATATATTTT
CASIARRERNTIYF
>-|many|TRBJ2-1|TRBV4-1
TGCGCCAGCAGCCAAGTCCTTGGATACAATGAGCAGTTCTTC
CASSQVLGYNEQFF
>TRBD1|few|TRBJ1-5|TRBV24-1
TGTGCCACCAGTCGACAGGGAGGAACGACCCAGCATTTT
CATSRQGGTTQHF
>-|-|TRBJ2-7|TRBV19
TGTGCCAGTAGTCTCGGGACAAACTCCTACGAGCAGTACTTC
CASSLGTNSYEQYF
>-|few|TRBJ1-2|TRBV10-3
TGTGCCATCAGTGAGTCGCGAGAGTCCGATACCTTC
CAISESRESDTF
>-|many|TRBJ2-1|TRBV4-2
TGTGCCAGCAGCCAAGGATCGACTCAGACAACTTATGAGCAGTTCTTC
CASSQGSTQTTYEQFF
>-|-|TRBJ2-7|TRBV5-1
TGCGCCAGCAGCTTGGCCCCTGGACTGGGAACCTACGAGCAGTACTTC
CASSLAPGLGTYEQYF
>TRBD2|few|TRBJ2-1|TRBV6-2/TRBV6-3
TGTGCCAGCAGTCCCTTTAGCGGGGGGGCCTACAATGAGCAGTTCTTC
CASSPFSGGAYNEQFF
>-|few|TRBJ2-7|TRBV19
TGTGCCAGTAGTCTTAACTACGAGCAGTACTTC
CASSLNYEQYF
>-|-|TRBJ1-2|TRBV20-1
TGCAGTGCTAGGTGGGATGGCTACACCTTC
CSARWDGYTF
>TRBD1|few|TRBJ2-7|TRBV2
TGTGCCAGCAGCCTGGACAGGGATATCTTTGAGCAGTACTTC
CASSLDRDIFEQYF
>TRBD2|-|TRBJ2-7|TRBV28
TGTGCCAGCAGTTTCGGTATGGCAGGGAGGGAGTACGAGCAGTACTTC
CASSFGMAGREYEQYF
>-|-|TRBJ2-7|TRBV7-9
TGTGCCAGCAGATCTTATGAGGCACCCTACGAGCAGTACTTC
CASRSYEAPYEQYF
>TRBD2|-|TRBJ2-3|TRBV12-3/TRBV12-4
TGTGCCAGCACTCTGACTAGCGGGGCCACAGATACGCAGTATTTT
CASTLTSGATDTQYF
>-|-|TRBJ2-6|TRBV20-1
TGCAGTGCTAGATCAGGAGGGGGCTCTTGGGCCAACGTCCTGACTTTC
CSARSGGGSWANVLTF
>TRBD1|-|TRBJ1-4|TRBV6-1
TGTGCCAGCTTTGAAAGGGGGCGAGCTAATGAAAAACTGTTTTTT
CASFERGRANEKLFF
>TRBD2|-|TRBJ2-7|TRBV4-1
TGCGCCAGCAGCCACGGGACTAGCGGCAGCTACGAGCAGTACTTC
CASSHGTSGSYEQYF
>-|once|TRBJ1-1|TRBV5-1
TGCGACAGCAGCTTCAGGAACACTGAAGCCTTCTTT
CDSSFRNTEAFF
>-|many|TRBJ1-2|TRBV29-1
TGCAGCGTGGGGGCAGGGGTTAACTATGGCTACACCTTC
CSVGAGVNYGYTF
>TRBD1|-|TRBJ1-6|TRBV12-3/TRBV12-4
TGTGCCAGCAGGGCCCTGACAGGGTATAATTCACCCCTCCACTTT
CASRALTGYNSPLHF
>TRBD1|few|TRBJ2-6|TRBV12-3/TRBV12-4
TGTGCCAGCAGGGCCGACAGGGCGGCTGGGGCCAACGTCCTGACTTTC
CASRADRAAGANVLTF
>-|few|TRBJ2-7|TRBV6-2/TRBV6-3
TGTGCCAGCAGTTACCCGACCTACGAGCAGTACTTC
CASSYPTYEQYF
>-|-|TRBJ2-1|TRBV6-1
TGTGCCAGCAGTCAGGGATCCGTCAATGAGCAGTTCTTC
CASSQGSVNEQFF
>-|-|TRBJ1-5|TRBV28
TGTGCCAGCAGTACGGGGATCAATCAGCCCCAGCATTTT
CASSTGINQPQHF
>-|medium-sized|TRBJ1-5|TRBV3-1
TGTGCCAGCAGCCAAGGACCCGACAGTAATCAGCCCCAGCATTTT
CASSQGPDSNQPQHF
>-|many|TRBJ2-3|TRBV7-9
TGTGCCAGCAGCTCGAAGGGTCTCGATACGCAGTATTTT
CASSSKGLDTQYF
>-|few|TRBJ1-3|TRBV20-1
TGCAGTGCTACCCCCACCTCTCTTGAGTCTGGAAACACCATATATTTT
CSATPTSLESGNTIYF
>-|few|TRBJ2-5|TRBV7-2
TGTGCCAGCAGCTCCGGTCGGGCCCATTACTTC
CASSSGRAHYF
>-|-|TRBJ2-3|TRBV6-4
TGTGCCAGCAGTGACTCGACGGGGATTCTAACAGATACGCAGTATTTT
CASSDSTGILTDTQYF
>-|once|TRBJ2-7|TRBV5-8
TGTGCCAGCAGCTTGTTCGGGGGCCCCTACGAGCAGTACTTC
CASSLFGGPYEQYF
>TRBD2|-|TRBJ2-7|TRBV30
TGTGCCTACGCGAGATCGGGACTGGCGGGAGGTGGCTCCTACGAGCAGTACTTC
CAYARSGLAGGGSYEQYF
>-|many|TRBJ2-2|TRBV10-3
TGTGCCATCAGTGATGGTAGACTGAACACCGGGGAGCTGTTTTTT
CAISDGRLNTGELFF
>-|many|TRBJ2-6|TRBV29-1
TGCAGCGTTGAAGGGGTTTCCGGTAGCGTCCTGACTTTC
CSVEGVSGSVLTF
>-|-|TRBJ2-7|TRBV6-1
TGTGCCAGCAGTGAAGCGGGGTACGAGCAGTACTTC
CASSEAGYEQYF
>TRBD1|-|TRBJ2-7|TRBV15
TGTGCCACCAGCAGAGCCGGACAGGGCTACGAGCAGTACTTC
CATSRAGQGYEQYF
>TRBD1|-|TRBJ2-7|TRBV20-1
TGCAGTGCTAGACCAAGGCAGGGACAGGGGTACCACGAGCAGTACTTC
CSARPRQGQGYHEQYF
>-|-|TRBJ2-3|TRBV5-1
TGCGCCAGCAGCTTGGGTACGGGCTCTACGCAGTATTTT
CASSLGTGSTQYF
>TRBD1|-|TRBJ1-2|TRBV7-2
TGTGCCAGCAGCTTAGGACAGGGGGACTATGGCTACACCTTC
CASSLGQGDYGYTF
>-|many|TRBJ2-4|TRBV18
TGTGCCAGCTCAGCCGGCTCCAGGGACATTCAGTACTTC
CASSAGSRDIQYF
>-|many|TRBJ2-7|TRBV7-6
TGTGCCAGCAGCTTAGCGGACGATTCAGCCTACGAGCAGTACTTC
CASSLADDSAYEQYF
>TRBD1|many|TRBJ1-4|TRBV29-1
TGCAGCGCTTTAACCGGGACAGGGAAAGAAAAACTGTTTTTT
CSALTGTGKEKLFF
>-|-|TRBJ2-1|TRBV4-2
TGTGCCAGCAGCCAAGAGCAGGCGATTAATGAGCAGTTCTTC
CASSQEQAINEQFF
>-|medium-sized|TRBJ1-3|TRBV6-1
TGTGCCAGCAGGGGACCCTACCCCGCTGGAAACACCATATATTTT
CASRGPYPAGNTIYF
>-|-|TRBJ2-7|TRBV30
TGTGCCTTGGAAAGGGGGACCTACGGGCAGTACTTC
CALERGTYGQYF
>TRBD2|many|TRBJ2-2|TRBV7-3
TGTGCCAGCAGCTTAACCCTCTTGGGACTAGCGGGAGCGGAAAAAACCGGGGAGCTGTTTTTT
CASSLTLLGLAGAEKTGELFF
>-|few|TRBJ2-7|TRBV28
TGTGCCAGCACCTACGAGCAGTACTTC
CASTYEQYF
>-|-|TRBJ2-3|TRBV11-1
TGTGCCAGCAGCATCCCAGGGGGCACAGATACGCAGTATTTT
CASSIPGGTDTQYF
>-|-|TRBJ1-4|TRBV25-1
TGTGCCAGCAGTGAGTACGGTGAAAAACTGTTTTTT
CASSEYGEKLFF
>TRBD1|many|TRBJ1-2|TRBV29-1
TGCAGCGTTCCCCGGGAACAGGGGTGGTATGGCTACACCTTC
CSVPREQGWYGYTF
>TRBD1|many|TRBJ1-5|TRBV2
TGTGCCAGCAGAGACAGGGGGAGCCAGCCCCAGCATTTT
CASRDRGSQPQHF
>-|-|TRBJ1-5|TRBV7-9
TGTGCCAGCAGTAAGGACAGTGGGGGTCAGCCCCAGCATTTT
CASSKDSGGQPQHF
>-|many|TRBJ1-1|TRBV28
TGTGCCAGCAGTTTATTGAGGACCACTGAAGCTTTCTTT
CASSLLRTTEAFF
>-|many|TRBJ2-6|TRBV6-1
TGTGCCAGCAGTGAGGACAGCTCTGGGGCCAACGTCCTGACTTTC
CASSEDSSGANVLTF
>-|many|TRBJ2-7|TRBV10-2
TGCGCCAGCAGCCCACATCCCGCGGAGAAGTCCTACGAGCAGTACTTC
CASSPHPAEKSYEQYF